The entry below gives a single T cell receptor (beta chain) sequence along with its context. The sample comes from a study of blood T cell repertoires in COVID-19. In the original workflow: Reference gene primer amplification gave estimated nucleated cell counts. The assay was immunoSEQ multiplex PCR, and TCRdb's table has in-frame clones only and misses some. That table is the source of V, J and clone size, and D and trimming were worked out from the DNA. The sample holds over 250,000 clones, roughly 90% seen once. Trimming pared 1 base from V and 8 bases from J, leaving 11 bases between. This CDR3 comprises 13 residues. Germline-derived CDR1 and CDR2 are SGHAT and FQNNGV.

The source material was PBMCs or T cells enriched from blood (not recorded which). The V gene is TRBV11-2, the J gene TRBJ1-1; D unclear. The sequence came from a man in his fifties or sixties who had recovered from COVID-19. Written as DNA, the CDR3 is TGTGCCAGCAGCTTAGGTTGGCCGGGGGAAGCTTTCTTT. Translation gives CASSLGWPGEAFF.